This entry concerns a single T cell receptor beta chain. The record originates from a study of blood T cell repertoires in COVID-19. Overall study: Specimens from acute and convalescent COVID-19 originated in the United States, Italy and Spain. T cells, B-cell-depleted T cells, or PBMCs provided the cDNA or gDNA that served as material.

Per the study methods: How many nucleated cells were present was estimated from reference gene primer amplification. Here immunoSEQ multiplex PCR was the method, and the copy in TCRdb shows in-frame clones only, minus some. D and trimming come from the DNA, and the V and J calls and clone size come from that table. The sample lists around 150,000 clones, 88% seen once, with under 12% in the top ten. This TCR derives from a man between 60 and 75 years old with active or convalescent COVID-19. Sequencing input: peripheral blood.

CDR3 region: CASRGQRASYNEQFF. CDR3 DNA: TGCGCCAGCAGGGGGCAGCGGGCCTCCTACAATGAGCAGTTCTTC. The chain joins TRBV4-1 to TRBJ2-1; possibly TRBD2 for D (6 bases). V was cut by 6 bases and J by 0 bases, with 12 bases left in between. This CDR3 is 15 amino acids long. Germline values: CDR1 MGHRA, CDR2 YSYEKL.